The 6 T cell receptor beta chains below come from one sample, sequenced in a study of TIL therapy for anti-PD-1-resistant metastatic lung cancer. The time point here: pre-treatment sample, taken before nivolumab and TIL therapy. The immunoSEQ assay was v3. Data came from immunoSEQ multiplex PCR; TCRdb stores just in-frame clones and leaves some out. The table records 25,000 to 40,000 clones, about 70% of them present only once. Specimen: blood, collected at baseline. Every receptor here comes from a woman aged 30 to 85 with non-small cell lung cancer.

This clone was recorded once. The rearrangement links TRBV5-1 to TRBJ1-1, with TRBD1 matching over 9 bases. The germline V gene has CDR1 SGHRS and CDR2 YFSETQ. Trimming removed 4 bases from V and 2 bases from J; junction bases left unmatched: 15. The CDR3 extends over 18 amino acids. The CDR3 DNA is TGCGCCAGCAGCAGCGGACAGGGGTGGAAGTCTAATAACACTGAAGCTTTCTTT. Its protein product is CASSSGQGWKSNNTEAFF.

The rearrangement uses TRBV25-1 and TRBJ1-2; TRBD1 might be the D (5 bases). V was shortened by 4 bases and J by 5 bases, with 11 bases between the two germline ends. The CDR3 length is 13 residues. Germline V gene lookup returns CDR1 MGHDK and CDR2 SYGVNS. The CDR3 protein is CASSAGAGYGYTF. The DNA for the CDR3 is TGTGCCAGCAGTGCTGGGGCTGGGTATGGCTACACCTTC.

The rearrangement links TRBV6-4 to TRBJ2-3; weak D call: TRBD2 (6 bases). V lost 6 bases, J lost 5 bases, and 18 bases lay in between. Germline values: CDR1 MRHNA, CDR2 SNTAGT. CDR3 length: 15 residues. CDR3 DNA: TGTGCCAGCAGCGGGACTTCCTCGTACAGAGATACGCAGTATTTT. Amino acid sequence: CASSGTSSYRDTQYF.

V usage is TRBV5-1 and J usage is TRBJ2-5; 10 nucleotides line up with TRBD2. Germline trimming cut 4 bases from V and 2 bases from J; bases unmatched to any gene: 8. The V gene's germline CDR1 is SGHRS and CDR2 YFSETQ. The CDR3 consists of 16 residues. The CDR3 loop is CASSPGAGGFQETQYF. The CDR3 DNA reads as TGCGCCAGCAGCCCCGGAGCGGGGGGGTTTCAAGAGACCCAGTACTTC.

Written as DNA, the CDR3 is TGTGCCAGCAGTTACAGCCGACAGGGTTCCTACGAGCAGTACTTC. It translates to CASSYSRQGSYEQYF. This chain uses TRBV6-6 with TRBJ2-7; the match to TRBD1 covers 7 bases. The CDR3 is made up of 15 amino acids. Losses at the gene ends were 2 bases for V and 1 base for J; bases not matched to a gene: 5. Germline CDR1 and CDR2: MNHNY and SVGAGI (reference sequence).

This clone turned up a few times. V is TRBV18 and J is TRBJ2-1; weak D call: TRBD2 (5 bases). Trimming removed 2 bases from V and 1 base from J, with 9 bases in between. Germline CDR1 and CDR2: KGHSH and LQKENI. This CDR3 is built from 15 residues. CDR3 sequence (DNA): TGTGCCAGCTCACCAATACTAGGGTCCTACAATGAGCAGTTCTTC. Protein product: CASSPILGSYNEQFF. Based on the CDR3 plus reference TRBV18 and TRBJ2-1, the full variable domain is NAGVMQNPRHLVRRRGQEARLRCSPMKGHSHVYWYRQLPEEGLKFMVYLQKENIIDESGMPKERFSAEFPKEGPSILRIQQVVRGDSAAYFCASSPILGSYNEQFFGPGTRLTVL.